The clone carrying this T cell receptor beta chain came up many times. The antigen is not known. The sample originates from a study of T cells in Graves' hyperthyroidism and ophthalmopathy. Whole-study findings and limits: Also found in blood were most expanded thyroid clonotypes above 0.001. Stable hyperthyroidism and ophthalmopathy were separated using 13 V-J signatures.

RNA transcripts served as the template for amplifying TCR beta CDR3 regions. Using the HTBI primer set, a first-round RT-PCR was run on the TCR CDR3. MiXCR was run by TCRdb on the multiplex PCR reads, yielding one entry per CDR3 protein. The sample records hundreds of thousands of distinct CDR3 sequences, approximately 13% being singletons. The ends were cut back, 3 bases at V and 6 bases at J, with 13 bases in the middle. The CDR3 extends over 13 amino acids. The V gene's germline CDR1 is SGDLS and CDR2 YYNGEE. Based on clinical symptoms, serum thyroxine and TRAb, thyroid ultrasound and orbital computed tomography, diagnoses were reached.

This sequence was found in a woman in her twenties or thirties with Graves' hyperthyroidism that later progressed to Graves' ophthalmopathy. The sample taken for sequencing was blood. This chain links TRBV9 with TRBJ2-7; D possibly corresponds to TRBD1 (6 bases). The DNA for the CDR3 is TGTGCCAGCAGCGCCGCCCCCAGGGGCGAGCAGTACTTC. This encodes CASSAAPRGEQYF.